Listed below are T cell receptor beta chains from one sample, sequenced in a study of T cell repertoires in cytomegalovirus infection. A single record per CDR3 protein comes from TCRdb applying MiXCR to the reads. The sample carries 300,000 to 400,000 distinct CDR3 sequences, roughly 28% recorded once. Their antigens remain unidentified. The sample consisted of cultured PBMCs, taken from culture after CMV antigen stimulation. All receptors come from a human donor in good health (CMV status not recorded). Some clones in this sample may be carry-over from other donors' samples. Each CDR3 is given with its conserved first and last residue. Fields, in order: D gene, V gene, clone size, J gene, CDR3 protein, CDR3 DNA. The D gene is left open where the match is weak. Size is omitted from some rows. Given values are once, few, many or a class for expanded clones.

d_gene: NA
v_gene: TRBV2
abundance: few
j_gene: TRBJ1-3
CDR3aa: CASRKRGPLYF
CDR3nt: TGTGCCAGCAGAAAAAGGGGCCCCCTATATTTT

d_gene: NA
v_gene: TRBV7-9
abundance: many
j_gene: TRBJ2-1
CDR3aa: CASSHPNSPEGYNEQFF
CDR3nt: TGTGCCAGCAGCCATCCTAATAGTCCTGAAGGGTACAATGAGCAGTTCTTC

d_gene: NA
v_gene: TRBV27
abundance: NA
j_gene: TRBJ2-7
CDR3aa: CASSLMTPNPYEQYF
CDR3nt: TGTGCCAGCAGTTTAATGACCCCAAATCCGTACGAGCAGTACTTC

d_gene: TRBD2
v_gene: TRBV7-9
abundance: NA
j_gene: TRBJ2-3
CDR3aa: CASSFRTSGIVKNTDTQYF
CDR3nt: TGTGCCAGCAGTTTCCGGACTAGCGGGATTGTGAAAAACACAGATACGCAGTATTTT

d_gene: TRBD1
v_gene: TRBV6-5
abundance: NA
j_gene: TRBJ2-7
CDR3aa: CASSYTGTGYEQYF
CDR3nt: TGTGCCAGCAGTTACACCGGGACAGGCTACGAGCAGTACTTC

d_gene: TRBD2
v_gene: TRBV25-1
abundance: NA
j_gene: TRBJ2-5
CDR3aa: CASGLAGALQETQYF
CDR3nt: TGTGCCAGCGGCCTAGCGGGGGCGCTACAAGAGACCCAGTACTTC

d_gene: TRBD1
v_gene: TRBV19
abundance: NA
j_gene: TRBJ2-7
CDR3aa: CASNGGQASSYEQYF
CDR3nt: TGTGCCAGTAACGGAGGACAGGCAAGCTCCTACGAGCAGTACTTC

d_gene: TRBD2
v_gene: TRBV6-4
abundance: few
j_gene: TRBJ2-1
CDR3aa: CASSSGGLAGGDNEQFF
CDR3nt: TGTGCCAGCAGTTCCGGCGGTCTAGCGGGGGGGGACAATGAGCAGTTCTTC

d_gene: TRBD1
v_gene: TRBV11-2
abundance: NA
j_gene: TRBJ1-2
CDR3aa: CASSLIKTGGAGYGYTF
CDR3nt: TGTGCCAGCAGCTTAATCAAAACAGGGGGCGCCGGTTATGGCTACACCTTC

d_gene: TRBD1
v_gene: TRBV4-1
abundance: many
j_gene: TRBJ2-1
CDR3aa: CASSHSPGRQGVEQFF
CDR3nt: TGCGCCAGCAGCCATTCACCAGGAAGGCAGGGGGTGGAGCAGTTCTTC

d_gene: NA
v_gene: TRBV10-2
abundance: NA
j_gene: TRBJ1-6
CDR3aa: CASSREYSYNTPLHF
CDR3nt: TGCGCCAGCAGCCGGGAATACTCCTATAATACACCCCTCCACTTT

d_gene: TRBD1
v_gene: TRBV20-1
abundance: NA
j_gene: TRBJ1-5
CDR3aa: CSASGTGIQPQHF
CDR3nt: TGCAGTGCTTCCGGGACAGGGATTCAGCCCCAGCATTTT

d_gene: NA
v_gene: TRBV19
abundance: NA
j_gene: TRBJ1-5
CDR3aa: CASSIPTGKSNQPQHF
CDR3nt: TGTGCCAGTAGTATCCCCACCGGGAAAAGCAATCAGCCCCAGCATTTT

d_gene: NA
v_gene: TRBV19
abundance: NA
j_gene: TRBJ1-4
CDR3aa: CASSMTSATNEKLFF
CDR3nt: TGTGCCAGTAGTATGACCAGCGCAACTAATGAAAAACTGTTTTTT

d_gene: NA
v_gene: TRBV18
abundance: few
j_gene: TRBJ1-4
CDR3aa: CASSPQEANEKLFF
CDR3nt: TGTGCCAGCTCACCTCAGGAAGCTAATGAAAAACTGTTTTTT

d_gene: TRBD1
v_gene: TRBV30
abundance: few
j_gene: TRBJ1-3
CDR3aa: CAWSVDREGSGNTIYF
CDR3nt: TGTGCCTGGAGTGTGGACAGGGAGGGATCTGGAAACACCATATATTTT

d_gene: NA
v_gene: TRBV6-1
abundance: few
j_gene: TRBJ1-2
CDR3aa: CASSENSNYGYTF
CDR3nt: TGTGCCAGCAGTGAAAACTCTAACTATGGCTACACCTTC

d_gene: TRBD1
v_gene: TRBV7-9
abundance: few
j_gene: TRBJ2-7
CDR3aa: CASSRNRDSKPWEQYF
CDR3nt: TGTGCCAGCAGCCGTAACCGGGACAGCAAGCCTTGGGAGCAGTACTTC

d_gene: TRBD2
v_gene: TRBV7-2
abundance: NA
j_gene: TRBJ2-2
CDR3aa: CASSLGSGGLLGELFF
CDR3nt: TGTGCCAGCAGCTTAGGTAGCGGGGGCCTTCTTGGGGAGCTGTTTTTT

d_gene: NA
v_gene: TRBV9
abundance: many
j_gene: TRBJ1-5
CDR3aa: CASSLGGFNQPQHF
CDR3nt: TGTGCCAGCAGTCTGGGAGGGTTCAATCAGCCCCAGCATTTT

d_gene: NA
v_gene: TRBV4-2
abundance: NA
j_gene: TRBJ1-5
CDR3aa: CASSQEMEGSQHF
CDR3nt: TGTGCCAGCAGCCAAGAGATGGAGGGATCACAGCATTTT

d_gene: NA
v_gene: TRBV20-1
abundance: NA
j_gene: TRBJ2-1
CDR3aa: CSAPGGGEGDEQFF
CDR3nt: TGCAGTGCCCCCGGGGGAGGAGAGGGCGATGAGCAGTTCTTC

d_gene: NA
v_gene: TRBV27
abundance: few
j_gene: TRBJ2-3
CDR3aa: CASSLPPGNTDTQYF
CDR3nt: TGTGCCAGCAGTTTACCCCCGGGTAACACAGATACGCAGTATTTT

d_gene: TRBD2
v_gene: TRBV5-1
abundance: NA
j_gene: TRBJ2-7
CDR3aa: CASSWEGSYEQYF
CDR3nt: TGCGCCAGCAGCTGGGAGGGGAGCTACGAGCAGTACTTC

d_gene: NA
v_gene: TRBV19
abundance: few
j_gene: TRBJ2-1
CDR3aa: CASIGGGYNEQFF
CDR3nt: TGTGCCAGTATCGGAGGGGGGTACAATGAGCAGTTCTTC

d_gene: TRBD2
v_gene: TRBV7-3
abundance: few
j_gene: TRBJ2-3
CDR3aa: CASSLGPGAGGPGDTQYF
CDR3nt: TGTGCCAGCAGCTTGGGACCAGGAGCGGGGGGGCCAGGAGATACGCAGTATTTT

d_gene: NA
v_gene: TRBV4-2
abundance: few
j_gene: TRBJ1-6
CDR3aa: CASSQDLGGNSPLHF
CDR3nt: TGTGCCAGCAGCCAAGATTTGGGGGGTAATTCACCCCTCCACTTT

d_gene: NA
v_gene: TRBV10-3
abundance: NA
j_gene: TRBJ1-1
CDR3aa: CAISEIENTEAFF
CDR3nt: TGTGCCATCAGTGAAATAGAAAACACTGAAGCTTTCTTT

d_gene: NA
v_gene: TRBV10-3
abundance: NA
j_gene: TRBJ2-3
CDR3aa: CAISDTGVRADTQYF
CDR3nt: TGTGCCATCAGTGATACGGGGGTGAGGGCAGATACGCAGTATTTT

d_gene: NA
v_gene: TRBV12-3/TRBV12-4
abundance: NA
j_gene: TRBJ1-6
CDR3aa: CASSIGGEGVAPLHF
CDR3nt: TGTGCCAGCAGTATTGGCGGGGAGGGAGTGGCACCCCTCCACTTT

d_gene: TRBD2
v_gene: TRBV6-5
abundance: NA
j_gene: TRBJ2-7
CDR3aa: CASMATSGGIGSYEQYF
CDR3nt: TGTGCCAGCATGGCGACTAGCGGAGGAATCGGCTCCTACGAGCAGTACTTC

d_gene: NA
v_gene: TRBV7-3
abundance: NA
j_gene: TRBJ2-1
CDR3aa: CASSLEPDNEQFF
CDR3nt: TGTGCCAGCAGCCTCGAGCCGGACAACGAGCAGTTCTTC

d_gene: TRBD1
v_gene: TRBV2
abundance: NA
j_gene: TRBJ2-3
CDR3aa: CASSVQGGTDTQYF
CDR3nt: TGTGCCAGCAGTGTACAGGGGGGTACAGATACGCAGTATTTT

d_gene: NA
v_gene: TRBV14
abundance: NA
j_gene: TRBJ2-3
CDR3aa: CASSQLPDTQYF
CDR3nt: TGTGCCAGCAGCCAACTTCCAGATACGCAGTATTTT

d_gene: NA
v_gene: TRBV6-6
abundance: NA
j_gene: TRBJ1-6
CDR3aa: CASSYAEGRSPLHF
CDR3nt: TGTGCCAGCAGTTACGCGGAGGGAAGATCACCCCTCCACTTT

d_gene: TRBD2
v_gene: TRBV5-1
abundance: NA
j_gene: TRBJ2-5
CDR3aa: CASSLGIAGRSQETQYF
CDR3nt: TGCGCCAGCAGCTTGGGGATAGCGGGGCGGTCCCAAGAGACCCAGTACTTC

d_gene: TRBD2
v_gene: TRBV2
abundance: few
j_gene: TRBJ2-3
CDR3aa: CASNAGGPDTQYF
CDR3nt: TGTGCCAGCAATGCGGGAGGGCCGGATACGCAGTATTTT

d_gene: NA
v_gene: TRBV19
abundance: NA
j_gene: TRBJ2-1
CDR3aa: CASSPTRTNEQFF
CDR3nt: TGTGCCAGTAGTCCGACTAGGACGAATGAGCAGTTCTTC

d_gene: TRBD1
v_gene: TRBV2
abundance: NA
j_gene: TRBJ1-1
CDR3aa: CASIALTGSTEAFF
CDR3nt: TGTGCCAGCATTGCCTTGACAGGGAGCACTGAAGCTTTCTTT

d_gene: NA
v_gene: TRBV7-3
abundance: NA
j_gene: TRBJ2-3
CDR3aa: CASSLTRADTQYF
CDR3nt: TGTGCCAGCAGCTTAACTAGGGCAGATACGCAGTATTTT